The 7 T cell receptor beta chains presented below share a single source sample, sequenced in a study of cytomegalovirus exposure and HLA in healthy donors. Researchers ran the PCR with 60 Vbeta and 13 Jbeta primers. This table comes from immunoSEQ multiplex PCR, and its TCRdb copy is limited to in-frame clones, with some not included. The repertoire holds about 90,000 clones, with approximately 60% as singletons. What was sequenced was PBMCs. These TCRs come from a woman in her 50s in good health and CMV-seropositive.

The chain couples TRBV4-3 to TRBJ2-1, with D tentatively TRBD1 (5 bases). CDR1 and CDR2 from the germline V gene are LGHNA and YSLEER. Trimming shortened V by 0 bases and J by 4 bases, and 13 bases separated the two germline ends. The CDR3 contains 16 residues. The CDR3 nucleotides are TGCGCCAGCAGCCAAGATGACGCCAGGGTTTACAATGAGCAGTTCTTC. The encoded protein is CASSQDDARVYNEQFF.

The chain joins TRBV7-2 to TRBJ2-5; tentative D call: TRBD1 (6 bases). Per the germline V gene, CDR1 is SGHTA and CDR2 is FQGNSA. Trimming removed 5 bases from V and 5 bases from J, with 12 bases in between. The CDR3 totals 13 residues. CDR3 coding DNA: TGTGCCAGCAGCGTCAGGGGTCAGGAGACCCAGTACTTC. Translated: CASSVRGQETQYF.

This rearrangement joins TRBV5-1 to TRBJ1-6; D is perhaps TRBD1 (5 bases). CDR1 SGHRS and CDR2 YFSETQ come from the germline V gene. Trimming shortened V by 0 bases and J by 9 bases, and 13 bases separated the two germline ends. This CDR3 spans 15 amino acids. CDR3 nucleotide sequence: TGCGCCAGCAGCTTGGCCGCAGGGATGAGTTCACCCCTCCACTTT. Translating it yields CASSLAAGMSSPLHF.

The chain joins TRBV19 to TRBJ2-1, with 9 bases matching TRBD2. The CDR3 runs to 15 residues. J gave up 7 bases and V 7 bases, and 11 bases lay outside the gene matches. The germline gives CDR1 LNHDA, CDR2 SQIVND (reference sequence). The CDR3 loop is CASNHIAGGNNEQFF. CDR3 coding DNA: TGTGCCAGTAATCATATTGCGGGGGGGAATAATGAGCAGTTCTTC. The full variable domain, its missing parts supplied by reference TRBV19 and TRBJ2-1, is DGGITQSPKYLFRKEGQNVTLSCEQNLNHDAMYWYRQDPGQGLRLIYYSQIVNDFQKGDIAEGYSVSREKKESFPLTVTSAQKNPTAFYLCASNHIAGGNNEQFFGPGTRLTVL.

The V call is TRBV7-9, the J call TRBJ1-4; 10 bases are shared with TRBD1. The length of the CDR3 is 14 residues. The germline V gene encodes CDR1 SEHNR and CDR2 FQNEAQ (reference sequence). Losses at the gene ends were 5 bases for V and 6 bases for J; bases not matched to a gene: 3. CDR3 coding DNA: TGTGCCAGCAGCCAGGGACAGGGGCATGAAAAACTGTTTTTT. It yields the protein CASSQGQGHEKLFF.

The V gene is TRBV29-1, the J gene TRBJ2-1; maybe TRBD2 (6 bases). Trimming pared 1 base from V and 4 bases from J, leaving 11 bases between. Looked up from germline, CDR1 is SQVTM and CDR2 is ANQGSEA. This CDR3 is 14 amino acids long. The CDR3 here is CSVEAGDRYNEQFF. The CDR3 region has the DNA TGCAGCGTTGAAGCGGGGGATAGGTACAATGAGCAGTTCTTC.

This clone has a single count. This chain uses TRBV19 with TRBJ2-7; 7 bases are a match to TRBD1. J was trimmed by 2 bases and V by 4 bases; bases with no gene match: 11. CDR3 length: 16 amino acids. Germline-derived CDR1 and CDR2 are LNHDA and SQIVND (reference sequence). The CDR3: CASSTRTAQGPYEQYF. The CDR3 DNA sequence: TGTGCCAGTAGTACCCGGACAGCACAGGGGCCCTACGAGCAGTACTTC.